These 3 T cell receptor beta chains originate from one sample sequenced in a study of response to subunit inactivated influenza vaccine. In TCRdb, the RT-PCR reads were re-called with MiXCR into one record per CDR3 protein. The top ten clones hold roughly 10% of a sample with around 200,000 distinct CDR3 sequences, around 8.8% of them seen once. Sequenced here: non-naive T cells sorted from PBMCs, sampled on the day of vaccination. The receptors shown here come from a man aged 50-59 years who received an inactivated influenza vaccine.

This clonotype was detected ten times or more. J is TRBJ2-1 and V is TRBV29-1; TRBD2 matches 10 bases. Per the germline V gene, CDR1 is SQVTM and CDR2 is ANQGSEA. Trimming took 2 bases from V and 7 from J; bases not matched to a gene: 5. The CDR3 sequence is 14 residues long. As DNA, the CDR3 is TGCAGCGTTGAAAGGCTAGCGGGAGCAAATGAGCAGTTCTTC. Translating it yields CSVERLAGANEQFF.

The gene calls are TRBV4-2 and TRBJ2-3; 16 bases are a match to TRBD2. The ends lost 1 base at V and 6 bases at J; junction bases unmatched: 4. This CDR3 contains 17 residues. From germline, CDR1 is LGHNA and CDR2 YNFKEQ. CDR3 protein: CASSQGGTSGGVDTQYF. The CDR3 DNA reads TGTGCCAGCAGCCAAGGTGGGACTAGCGGGGGGGTCGATACGCAGTATTTT.

The chain employs TRBV18 and TRBJ2-3; the D call may be TRBD1 or TRBD2 (5 bases each). V was cut by 8 bases and J by 0 bases, with 42 bases left in between. CDR1 and CDR2 (germline): KGHSH, LQKENI. This CDR3 is 24 amino acids long. The CDR3 bases are TGTGCCAGCAACACCCCTGGGGGTGAGCACTCCCCTACCTCCGCGCGCGCTAGCACAGATACGCAGTATTTT. As protein: CASNTPGGEHSPTSARASTDTQYF.